Each of the 25 T cell receptor beta chains below was sequenced from the same sample in a study of T-cell reconstitution after alpha-beta-depleted transplantation in children. For TCRbeta, the library was prepared with unique molecular identifiers. A single record per CDR3 protein comes from TCRdb applying MiXCR to the PCR reads. The table lists about a million distinct CDR3 sequences, roughly 29% of them singletons, with roughly 27% in the top ten. Here the sequenced sample was PBMCs, mostly from graft donor cells, taken 360 days after TCRalphabeta/CD19-depleted stem cell transplant. The source of these receptors is a boy in the first two years of life who had a stem cell transplant for SCID, so the T cells may come from the graft donor.

The chain employs TRBV5-1 and TRBJ2-5; D not certain. The CDR3 has 14 amino acids. With 4 bases removed from V and 4 bases from J, the gap between germline ends came to 14 bases. CDR1 and CDR2 (germline): SGHRS, YFSETQ. Here the CDR3 DNA reads TGCGCCAGCAGCCGGACCCTTCTGGCAGAGACCCAGTACTTC. It encodes CASSRTLLAETQYF.

This clonotype was detected only a few times. The chain links TRBV5-1 to TRBJ2-2; 8 nucleotides align to TRBD2. The CDR3 contains 16 residues. Per germline, CDR1 SGHRS and CDR2 YFSETQ. With 4 bases clipped from V and 4 bases from J, the junction kept 9 bases outside the gene matches. The CDR3 region has the DNA TGCGCCAGCAGCCCCTCCGGGGGGGTTCGCACCGGGGAGCTGTTTTTT. Translated, it gives CASSPSGGVRTGELFF.

This clonotype was picked up a small number of times. The chain employs TRBV20-1 and TRBJ2-1; D might be TRBD2 (7 bases). This CDR3 is 15 amino acids long. V was cut by 5 bases and J by 0 bases, with 14 bases left in between. CDR1 DFQATT and CDR2 SNEGSKA come from the germline V gene (reference sequence). CDR3 in DNA: TGCAGTGCTCTGGGCGGGGGCCCCTCCTACAATGAGCAGTTCTTC. It is translated as CSALGGGPSYNEQFF.

DNA of the CDR3: TGCGCCAGCACCAAACAGGGGCTTGCCTACAATGAGCAGTTCTTC. The encoded protein is CASTKQGLAYNEQFF. The chain uses TRBV5-1 and TRBJ2-1; TRBD1 aligns across 7 bases. V was pared by 6 bases and J by 2 bases, with 8 bases of the junction left unmatched. Germline loops: CDR1 SGHRS, CDR2 YFSETQ. The CDR3 consists of 15 residues.

This chain joins TRBV20-1 and TRBJ2-1, with D perhaps matching TRBD2 (5 bases). V lost 6 bases and J 1 base, leaving 13 bases between the germline ends. Germline CDR1 is DFQATT and CDR2 is SNEGSKA (reference sequence). CDR3 length: 14 residues. Here the CDR3 DNA reads TGCAGTGCCCGCCGGGGTTTATCCTACAATGAGCAGTTCTTC. This encodes CSARRGLSYNEQFF.

This clonotype was detected only once. The genes are TRBV12-3 or TRBV12-4 and TRBJ1-1; a weak D match, TRBD1 (5 bases). CDR3 length: 21 residues. V was cut by 1 base and J by 1 base, with 28 bases left in between. This CDR3 is CASSLGWVSLLVAGTNTEAFF. The DNA for the CDR3 is TGTGCCAGCAGTTTAGGTTGGGTGAGTTTATTGGTGGCGGGGACGAACACTGAAGCTTTCTTT.

There are a few counts of this clonotype. V and J are TRBV7-2 and TRBJ2-4; D possibly corresponds to TRBD2 (6 bases). This CDR3 contains 14 residues. With 1 base removed from V and 9 bases from J, the gap between germline ends came to 13 bases. Looked up from germline, CDR1 is SGHTA and CDR2 is FQGNSA. The CDR3 sequence: CASSLGTAGGIQYF. The CDR3 coding sequence is TGTGCCAGCAGCTTAGGAACAGCGGGCGGCATTCAGTACTTC.

This clonotype was seen a handful of times. This chain joins TRBV29-1 and TRBJ2-3; D is uncertain. Deletions cut 3 bases from V and 4 bases from J, with 17 bases between. Germline-derived CDR1 and CDR2 are SQVTM and ANQGSEA. The CDR3 consists of 15 residues. The CDR3, as DNA: TGCAGCGTTGATCGCCGGGCCGGTACGGCAGATACGCAGTATTTT. It yields the protein CSVDRRAGTADTQYF.

This clonotype was seen a handful of times. The V gene is TRBV7-2, the J gene TRBJ2-7; D is undetermined. CDR1 and CDR2 from the germline V gene are SGHTA and FQGNSA. CDR3 length equals 14 residues. Deletions cut 5 bases from V and 0 bases from J, with 11 bases between. In DNA, the CDR3 is TGTGCCAGCAGCCGTTGGTCGATCTCCTACGAGCAGTACTTC. Protein sequence: CASSRWSISYEQYF.

V is TRBV10-3 and J is TRBJ2-1; D is uncertain. Germline V gene sequence: CDR1 ENHRY, CDR2 SYGVKD. V gave up 0 bases and J gave up 10 bases, with 4 bases separating them. The CDR3 loop spans 11 amino acids. The CDR3 reads CAISESREQFF. In DNA, the CDR3 is TGTGCCATCAGTGAGTCACGGGAGCAGTTCTTC.

The V and J genes are TRBV29-1 and TRBJ2-7; D uncertain. Germline CDR1 reads SQVTM; CDR2 reads ANQGSEA. This CDR3 is 12 amino acids long. Trimming stripped 7 bases from V and 2 bases from J, with 12 bases between. The CDR3 region is CSALTTPYEQYF. In nucleotides, the CDR3 is TGCAGCGCCCTCACCACTCCCTACGAGCAGTACTTC.

The gene calls are TRBV7-2 and TRBJ1-4; D unresolved. CDR1 is SGHTA and CDR2 is FQGNSA in the germline V gene. V gave up 2 bases and J gave up 2 bases, with 12 bases separating them. The CDR3 sequence is 16 residues long. As DNA, the CDR3 is TGTGCCAGCAGCTTAAGCCCCGGAAGGACTAATGAAAAACTGTTTTTT. It translates to CASSLSPGRTNEKLFF.

This clonotype has just a few counts. V is TRBV3-1 and J is TRBJ2-5, with D perhaps matching TRBD2 (6 bases). The CDR3 totals 14 residues. Trimming removed 4 bases at V and 1 base at J, with 10 bases between. Germline assignment: CDR1 LGHDT and CDR2 YNNKEL (reference sequence). CDR3 DNA sequence: TGTGCCAGCAGCCCCGGGACTTCCCAAGAGACCCAGTACTTC. As protein: CASSPGTSQETQYF.

The rearrangement uses TRBV20-1 and TRBJ2-7, with 7 bases aligning to TRBD1. V gave up 5 bases and J gave up 1 base; unmatched junction bases: 8. The CDR3 sequence is 14 residues long. Germline CDR1 and CDR2: DFQATT and SNEGSKA (reference sequence). The CDR3 region is CSAELRDRSYEQYF. DNA of the CDR3: TGCAGTGCTGAACTCCGGGACAGATCCTACGAGCAGTACTTC.

V usage is TRBV12-3 or TRBV12-4 and J usage is TRBJ2-3, with 10 nucleotides matching TRBD2. Trimming at V came to 7 bases and at J to 3 bases, leaving 22 bases not matched to a gene. This CDR3 region has 20 residues. The DNA of the CDR3 is TGTGCCAGCACCCGGTCGATTACTAGCGGGGCACGTCGGGGGACAGATACGCAGTATTTT. It encodes CASTRSITSGARRGTDTQYF.

This chain joins TRBV10-2 and TRBJ2-1; 9 bases are shared with TRBD1. Looked up from germline, CDR1 is WSHSY and CDR2 is SAAADI. This CDR3 is 16 amino acids long. The ends lost 3 bases at V and 5 bases at J; junction bases unmatched: 8. The CDR3 is CASSDSGTGLHNEQFF. The CDR3 DNA is TGCGCCAGCAGTGACTCCGGGACAGGGCTACACAATGAGCAGTTCTTC.

The rearrangement joins TRBV6-2 or TRBV6-3 to TRBJ2-7; D possibly uses TRBD1 or TRBD2 (5 bases each). With 2 bases removed from V and 8 bases from J, the gap between germline ends came to 13 bases. CDR1 is MNHEY, CDR2 SVGEGT, per germline. The CDR3 has 13 amino acids. The chain's CDR3 is CASSYGTLAQQYF. DNA of the CDR3: TGTGCCAGCAGTTACGGGACCTTGGCTCAGCAGTACTTC.

This rearrangement joins TRBV5-1 to TRBJ2-1; 9 nucleotides match TRBD1. CDR1 is SGHRS, CDR2 YFSETQ, per germline. V gave up 1 base and J gave up 5 bases; unmatched junction bases: 4. The CDR3 runs 15 residues. CDR3 sequence: CASSLMRDRDNEQFF. DNA of the CDR3: TGCGCCAGCAGCTTGATGAGGGACAGGGACAATGAGCAGTTCTTC.

This clonotype was seen more than once but under ten times. This chain joins TRBV20-1 and TRBJ2-7; 10 bases agree with TRBD2. Unmatched junction bases numbered 6, after V lost 0 bases and J lost 4 bases. CDR3 length: 15 amino acids. Germline V CDR1 and CDR2: DFQATT, SNEGSKA (reference sequence). The CDR3 loop reads CSARDVKRGGYEQYF. CDR3 DNA: TGCAGTGCTAGAGATGTTAAGCGGGGGGGATACGAGCAGTACTTC.

This clonotype showed up just a few times. The chain carries TRBV20-1 and TRBJ2-7, with 10 bases lining up with TRBD2. Per germline, CDR1 DFQATT and CDR2 SNEGSKA (reference sequence). The CDR3 is made up of 16 amino acids. Unmatched junction bases numbered 7, after V lost 0 bases and J lost 2 bases. CDR3 sequence reads: CSARDRGLARPYEQYF. For the CDR3, the DNA is TGCAGTGCTAGAGACAGGGGACTAGCGCGCCCCTACGAGCAGTACTTC.

In nucleotides, the CDR3 is TGTGCCAATACTCCGGTCCCTCGGAACACCGGGGAGCTGTTTTTT. This sequence encodes CANTPVPRNTGELFF. V gene TRBV7-8 combines with J gene TRBJ2-2; the D is unclear. This CDR3 is built from 15 residues. From germline, CDR1 is SGHVS and CDR2 FQNEAQ. V lost 10 bases and J lost 1, with 16 bases in between.

On this clonotype: One junction end disagrees with the germline gene, perhaps due to a read error. DNA for the CDR3: TGCGCCAGCAGCCAGGATACAGGGGGCACGGATACGCAGTATTTT. Its protein product is CASSQDTGGTDTQYF. V gene TRBV4-3 combines with J gene TRBJ2-3, with 9 bases fitting TRBD1. The CDR3 length is 15 residues. CDR1 is LGHNA and CDR2 is YSLEER in the germline V gene.

This clonotype was detected only a few times. The rearrangement joins TRBV5-1 to TRBJ2-3, with a weak D call TRBD2 (7 bases). The V end lost 5 bases, the J end lost 7 bases, and 20 bases lay between the germline ends. Germline V gene sequence: CDR1 SGHRS, CDR2 YFSETQ. This CDR3 region has 15 residues. CDR3 coding DNA: TGCGCCAGCAGACCCTCGGCGGGGGACACTTATACGCAGTATTTT. Encoded protein: CASRPSAGDTYTQYF. The variable domain in full, completed from reference TRBV5-1 and TRBJ2-3, reads KAGVTQTPRYLIKTRGQQVTLSCSPISGHRSVSWYQQTPGQGLQFLFEYFSETQRNKGNFPGRFSGRQFSNSRSEMNVSTLELGDSALYLCASRPSAGDTYTQYFGPGTRLTVL.

V usage is TRBV29-1 and J usage is TRBJ2-7; D tentatively reads TRBD1 or TRBD2 (5 bases each). The CDR3 has 13 residues. CDR1 SQVTM and CDR2 ANQGSEA come from the germline V gene. Trimming stripped 4 bases from V and 9 bases from J, with 19 bases between. The CDR3 region is CSVGGQTTLGQYF. CDR3 nucleotide sequence: TGCAGCGTTGGGGGCCAGACTACGTTGGGGCAGTACTTC.

In this sample, this clonotype turned up a few times. The chain combines TRBV20-1 with TRBJ1-5; 8 bases match TRBD1. This CDR3 is 16 amino acids long. CDR1 is DFQATT, CDR2 SNEGSKA, per germline (reference sequence). With V trimmed by 1 base and J by 5 bases, 10 bases remained unmatched. The CDR3 is CSARGNRGTVDQPQHF. The CDR3 nucleotides are TGCAGTGCTAGAGGGAACAGGGGGACGGTGGATCAGCCCCAGCATTTT.